Below, 27 T cell receptor gamma chains from the same sample are listed, as sequenced in a study of γδ T cells in repeated Plasmodium falciparum infection. Bulk repertoires came from Vgamma9/Vdelta2+ or Vdelta2-negative gammadelta T cells flow-sorted from PBMC. TCRdb re-called clones from the multiplex PCR reads using CATT. The profile covers 20,000 to 30,000 gamma-chain clones, with 2.5% to 3.5% appearing a single time and around a third taken by the ten largest. The specimen was gamma-delta T cells from blood. The receptor set was obtained from a pool of human donors (malaria-infected and uninfected, not separated).

On this clone: This DNA translates differently at residue 9 from the TCRdb protein, which is that of a much larger clone; a read error is likely, and the protein shown is the DNA's own translation. V is TRGV8 and J is TRGJ1 or TRGJ2. Because TCRdb records no J gene, it was assigned here through a match of the DNA to germline. Germline lookup yields CDR1 VENAVY and CDR2 YDSYNSRV. The CDR3 is 13 residues long. The CDR3 spells CATWDDNYCKKLF. CDR3 DNA sequence: TGTGCCACCTGGGATGACAATTATTGTAAGAAACTCTTT.

About this clone: TCRdb's protein for this DNA is that of a much larger clone and differs from the translation at residue 12, likely a read error; the protein shown is the DNA translation. This sequence joins TRGV2 and TRGJP2. This CDR3 contains 14 residues. Germline lookup yields CDR1 EGSNGY and CDR2 YDSYNSKV. CDR3 bases: TGTGCCACCTGGGACGGAAGTAGTGATTGGATCATGACGTTT. Protein: CATWDGSSDWIMTF.

Turning to this clone: The translation of this DNA and the TCRdb protein of a much larger clone differ at residue 5, probably owing to a read error; the protein shown here is translated from the DNA. This rearrangement joins TRGV9 to TRGJ1 or TRGJ2. The J gene, absent from TCRdb, was called here by matching the DNA to germline. The CDR3 length is 13 residues. Germline values: CDR1 GITISATS, CDR2 ISYDGTV (reference sequence). CDR3 sequence: CALWKVPSYKKLF. The DNA for the CDR3 is TGTGCCTTGTGGAAGGTGCCGAGTTATAAGAAACTCTTT.

In this sample, this clone turned up many times. A much larger clone differs from this one at a single base, so this may be a read error. The same CDR3 also results from other DNA sequences found in this sample. CDR3 in amino acids: CATWATHEDYKKLF. The CDR3 coding sequence is TGTGCCACCTGGGCCACGCATGAAGATTATAAGAAACTCTTC. V usage is TRGV5 and J usage is TRGJ1 or TRGJ2. Germline V CDR1 and CDR2: VINAFY, YDVSNSKD. The CDR3 covers 14 residues.

This clone is labeled medium-sized (0.01 to 0.1%). Other nucleotide sequences in the sample specify the same CDR3. The J gene is TRGJ1 or TRGJ2, the V gene TRGV9. Germline V CDR1 and CDR2: GITISATS, ISYDGTV (reference sequence). Trimming cost V 4 bases and J 1 base; bases outside gene matches: 16. The CDR3 consists of 17 residues. As DNA, the CDR3 is TGTGCCTTGTGGGACCAGCCGAACTACACAAATTATTATAAGAAACTCTTT. It yields the protein CALWDQPNYTNYYKKLF.

This clone was found many times. The rearrangement links TRGV9 to TRGJ1 or TRGJ2. The CDR3 has 15 amino acids. The germline V gene has CDR1 GITISATS and CDR2 ISYDGTV (reference sequence). J was trimmed by 1 base and V by 0 bases; bases with no gene match: 6. CDR3 residues: CALWEVGTNYYKKLF. The CDR3 DNA sequence: TGTGCCTTGTGGGAGGTGGGGACAAATTATTATAAGAAACTCTTT.

This clone was counted many times. V usage is TRGV5 and J usage is TRGJ1 or TRGJ2. TCRdb leaves out the J gene; it was filled in here by matching the DNA to germline. The length of the CDR3 is 14 residues. Germline V lookup: CDR1 VINAFY, CDR2 YDVSNSKD. V lost 0 bases and J lost 5; bases outside the gene matches: 7. As DNA, the CDR3 is TGTGCCACCTGGGACAGGCCAATTAATTATAAGAAACTCTTT. It is translated as CATWDRPINYKKLF.

This clone is deemed medium-sized (0.01 to 0.1%). The J gene is TRGJ1 or TRGJ2, the V gene TRGV9. CDR1 and CDR2 (germline): GITISATS, ISYDGTV (reference sequence). V dropped 3 bases and J dropped 1; count of bases not matched to a gene: 0. This CDR3 is built from 12 residues. CDR3 region: CALWENYYKKLF. The DNA of the CDR3 is TGTGCCTTGTGGGAGAATTATTATAAGAAACTCTTT.

This clone was found a few times. TCRdb shows a much larger clone's protein in place of this DNA's translation, and the two differ at residue 8, likely through a read error; the protein shown is translated from the DNA. The chain links TRGV9 to TRGJ1 or TRGJ2. The J gene comes from matching the DNA to germline here; TCRdb lacks it. The germline gives CDR1 GITISATS, CDR2 ISYDGTV (reference sequence). V shed 0 bases, J shed 3 bases, and the junction held 5 bases outside the gene matches. The CDR3 length is 14 residues. CDR3 amino acids: CALWEVSSYYKKLF. CDR3 in DNA: TGTGCCTTGTGGGAGGTGTCGAGTTATTATAAGAAACTCTTT.

This clone came up many times. A single base separates this from a much larger clone, so it may be a read error. This same CDR3 is encoded by further DNA sequences in the sample. The J gene is TRGJ1 or TRGJ2, the V gene TRGV3. Germline CDR1 and CDR2: VTNTFY and YDVSTARD (reference sequence). The CDR3 length is 15 residues. The CDR3 loop reads CATWDRRNHYYKKLF. In DNA, the CDR3 is TGTGCCACCTGGGACAGGCGGAACCATTATTATAAGAAGCTCTTT.

Regarding this clone: A single base separates this from a much larger clone, so it may be a read error. This chain joins TRGV4 and TRGJ1 or TRGJ2. Matching the DNA to germline supplied the J gene, which TCRdb does not give. This CDR3 has 13 amino acids. The trim removed 4 bases at V and 7 bases at J, leaving 10 bases unmatched. CDR1 is EGSTGY and CDR2 is YDSYTSSV in the germline V gene. The CDR3 is CATWDEGDYKKLF. The CDR3, as DNA: TGTGCCACCTGGGACGAGGGGGACTATAAGAAACTCTTT.

Many counts were recorded for this clone. TCRdb pairs this DNA with a much larger clone's protein that differs at residue 13, likely a read error; the protein shown was translated from the DNA. The V gene is given as TRGV9, and no J gene call is available. The CDR3 has 15 residues. Germline values: CDR1 GITISATS, CDR2 ISYDGTV (reference sequence). In DNA, the CDR3 is TGTGCCTTGTGGGAGGTGCGAGGAAGAGAGGATAAGGAACTCTTT. The encoded protein is CALWEVRGREDKELF.

For this clone: The protein that TCRdb holds for this DNA derives from a much larger clone and differs from the translated DNA at residue 3, which likely indicates a read error; the protein shown here is translated from the DNA. The chain links TRGV9 to TRGJ1 or TRGJ2. This CDR3 has 14 residues. Germline-derived CDR1 and CDR2 are GITISATS and ISYDGTV (reference sequence). The CDR3 loop is CASWETRWCYKKLF. The CDR3 region has the DNA TGTGCCTCGTGGGAGACCCGGTGGTGTTATAAGAAACTCTTT.

This clone occurred many times. TCRdb's protein, taken from a much larger clone, differs from this DNA's translation at residue 14, likely owing to a read error; the protein displayed comes from the DNA. The V call is TRGV9, the J call TRGJP. Germline V gives CDR1 GITISATS, CDR2 ISYDGTV (reference sequence). The CDR3 consists of 17 residues. CDR3 nucleotide sequence: TGTGCCTTGTGGGAGGACTCGCAAGAGTTGGGCAAAAAAGTCAAGGTATTT. It translates to CALWEDSQELGKKVKVF.

Regarding this clone: This probably arose from a read error, given a far larger clone one base away. The DNA is left out, because the CDR3 cannot be placed on it with certainty; the CDR3 is given as TCRdb lists it. Other DNA sequences in the same sample also yield this CDR3. No J gene call was made, and the V gene is TRGV5. The CDR3 is 30 residues long, counting both termini. The germline gives CDR1 VINAFY, CDR2 YDVSNSKD. The CDR3 is CATWDSRVRNSLAVEQHLLSQVSIGRIQHF.

This clone was counted at least ten times. The protein in TCRdb stems from a much larger clone and differs at residue 9 from this DNA's translation, likely a read error; here the protein is translated from the DNA. The chain links TRGV9 to TRGJP1. This CDR3 comprises 15 residues. V shed 0 bases and J 6 bases; nucleotides not matched to a gene: 7. Germline V gives CDR1 GITISATS, CDR2 ISYDGTV (reference sequence). CDR3 residues: CALWEVWTAGWFKIF. CDR3 bases: TGTGCCTTGTGGGAGGTGTGGACCGCTGGTTGGTTCAAGATATTT.

This clone was observed a few times. A far larger clone is just one base off, so this is likely a read error. Called V gene: TRGV9; the J gene was not called. The CDR3 loop spans 13 amino acids. Germline CDR1 reads GITISATS; CDR2 reads ISYDGTV (reference sequence). In DNA, the CDR3 is TGTGCCTTGTGGGAGGGCCTTTATTATAAGAAGCTCTTT. Encoded protein: CALWEGLYYKKLF.

Relative to its sample, this clone is medium-sized. Sequence at one end of the junction differs from germline and may be a read error. This specimen includes other DNA sequences encoding the same CDR3. The rearrangement uses TRGV9 and TRGJP. The CDR3 extends over 16 amino acids. Germline V gene data show CDR1 as GITISATS and CDR2 as ISYDGTV (reference sequence). The CDR3 sequence: CALWEVHELGKKIKVF. The DNA for the CDR3 is TGTGCCCTGTGGGAGGTGCACGAGTTGGGCAAAAAAATCAAGGTATTT.

This clone occurred many times. The gene calls are TRGV8 and TRGJ1 or TRGJ2. V lost 5 bases to trimming and J lost 0 bases; unmatched junction nucleotides: 7. CDR1 is VENAVY and CDR2 is YDSYNSRV in the germline V gene. CDR3 length: 14 residues. CDR3 coding DNA: TGTGCCACCTGGGCCGCCGTGAATTATTATAAGAAACTCTTT. Translation: CATWAAVNYYKKLF.

This clone was seen repeatedly, ten times or more. The chain has TRGV3 and TRGJ1 or TRGJ2. The CDR3 consists of 16 residues. Losses at the gene ends were 0 bases for V and 3 bases for J; bases not matched to a gene: 11. From germline, CDR1 is VTNTFY and CDR2 YDVSTARD (reference sequence). The CDR3 loop reads CATWDRPSEIYYKKLF. The CDR3 region has the DNA TGTGCCACCTGGGACAGGCCGTCCGAAATTTATTATAAGAAACTCTTT.

Comments on this clone: The likely explanation is a read error, given a far larger clone one base away. Other DNA sequences in this sample translate to the same CDR3. The V gene call reads TRGV5; no J gene was called. CDR3 length: 14 amino acids. Germline V gives CDR1 VINAFY, CDR2 YDVSNSKD. CDR3 loop: CATWDSQRNYKKLF. The CDR3 DNA follows: TGTGCCACCTGGGACAGTCAACGGAATTATAAGAAACTCTTC.

This clone was counted at least ten times. A read error likely explains why the TCRdb protein, taken from a much larger clone, differs from this DNA's translation at residue 5; the protein shown is translated from the DNA. V gene TRGV9 combines with J gene TRGJ1 or TRGJ2. Germline CDR1 is GITISATS and CDR2 is ISYDGTV (reference sequence). The CDR3 sequence is 13 residues long. The CDR3 sequence: CALWGVLRYKKLF. The DNA of the CDR3 is TGTGCCTTGTGGGGGGTGCTACGGTATAAGAAACTCTTT.

This clone was seen only a few times. The protein in TCRdb stems from a much larger clone and differs at residue 4 from this DNA's translation, likely a read error; here the protein is translated from the DNA. The CDR3 nucleotides read TGTGCCTTGCGGGAGGTTCGAGGTTATAAGAAACTCTTT. As protein: CALREVRGYKKLF. The chain links TRGV9 to TRGJ1 or TRGJ2. The length of the CDR3 is 13 residues. Germline V CDR1 and CDR2: GITISATS, ISYDGTV (reference sequence).

There are many counts of this clone. The mismatch at residue 10 between this DNA's translation and the TCRdb protein of a much larger clone likely reflects a read error; the protein shown is translated from the DNA. The chain is built from TRGV2 and TRGJ1 or TRGJ2. Germline V lookup: CDR1 EGSNGY, CDR2 YDSYNSKV. The CDR3 runs 14 residues. CDR3 amino acids: CATWDGPNYHKKLF. The DNA for the CDR3 is TGTGCCACCTGGGACGGGCCGAATTATCATAAGAAACTCTTT.

This clone was detected ten times or more. This sequence is one base from a far larger clone and is likely a read error. The DNA is omitted, as the CDR3 cannot be located on it reliably, and the CDR3 follows TCRdb's listing. A V gene of TRGV2 was called, but no J gene was assigned. Germline V gives CDR1 EGSNGY, CDR2 YDSYNSKV. Inclusive of both ends, the CDR3 amounts to 30 amino acids. CDR3 region: CATWDGAIRNSLAVEQHLLSQVSIGRIQHF.

A few counts support this clone. J is TRGJ1 or TRGJ2 and V is TRGV9. CDR3 length equals 13 residues. From germline, CDR1 is GITISATS and CDR2 ISYDGTV (reference sequence). V shed 2 bases, J shed 5 bases, and the junction held 6 bases outside the gene matches. The CDR3 nucleotides read TGTGCCTTGTGGGAGGGGGAGAATTATAAGAAACTCTTT. It encodes CALWEGENYKKLF.

A word on this clone: The protein TCRdb lists belongs to a much larger clone and differs from this DNA's translation at residue 8, which points to a read error; the protein shown is made from the DNA. The chain has TRGV9 and TRGJ1 or TRGJ2. The CDR3 is 13 amino acids. From germline, CDR1 is GITISATS and CDR2 ISYDGTV (reference sequence). The V and J ends lost 3 bases and 5 bases, in that order; junction bases with no gene match: 7. CDR3 DNA: TGTGCCTTGTGGGAGCCCCGTCATTATAAGAAACTCTTT. Its protein product is CALWEPRHYKKLF.